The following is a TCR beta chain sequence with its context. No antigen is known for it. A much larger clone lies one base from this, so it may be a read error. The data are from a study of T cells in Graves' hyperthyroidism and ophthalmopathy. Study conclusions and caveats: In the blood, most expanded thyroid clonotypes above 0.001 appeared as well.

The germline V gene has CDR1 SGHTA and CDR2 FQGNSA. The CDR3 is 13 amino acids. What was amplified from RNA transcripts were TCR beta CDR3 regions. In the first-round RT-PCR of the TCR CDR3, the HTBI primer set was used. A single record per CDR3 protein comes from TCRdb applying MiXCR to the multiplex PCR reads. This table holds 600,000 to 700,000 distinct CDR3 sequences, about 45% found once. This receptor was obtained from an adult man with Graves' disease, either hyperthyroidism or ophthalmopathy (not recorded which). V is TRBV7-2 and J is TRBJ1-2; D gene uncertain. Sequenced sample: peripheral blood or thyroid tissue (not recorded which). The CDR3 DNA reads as TGTGCCAACAGCCTCGGACCTGAAAGTGGCTACACCTTC. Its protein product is CANSLGPESGYTF. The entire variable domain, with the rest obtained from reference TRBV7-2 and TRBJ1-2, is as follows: GAGVSQSPSNKVTEKGKDVELRCDPISGHTALYWYRQSLGQGLEFLIYFQGNSAPDKSGLPSDRFSAERTGGSVSTLTIQRTQQEDSAVYLCANSLGPESGYTFGSGTRLTVV.